This T cell receptor (beta chain) was obtained from a study of shared clonotypes between healthy human individuals. Deep-level assay runs were performed. The assay was immunoSEQ multiplex PCR, and TCRdb's table has in-frame clones only and misses some. The sample shows around 2.3 million clones, around 95% of them seen only once. The CDR3 spans 15 residues. Trimming took off 0 bases at V and 5 bases at J, with 11 bases between the two ends. Germline loops: CDR1 SGHNT, CDR2 YYREEE (reference sequence). The sequencing input was naive CD4+ T cells sorted from blood. Documented subset: CD45RA+ positively selected. The chain employs TRBV5-4 and TRBJ2-2; weak D call: TRBD2 (5 bases). The clonotype originates from a man aged 18 to 30 in good health. The CDR3 DNA sequence: TGTGCCAGCAGCTTGGTTACATCGGGGACCGGGGAGCTGTTTTTT. Its translation: CASSLVTSGTGELFF.